This TCR beta chain comes out of a study of neurological immune-mediated disorders. From 15-18 subjects, every sequencing run obtained over 180 million TCR-beta sequences. TCRdb recomputed calls from the 5' RACE reads with MiXCR, one row per CDR3 protein. The data hold 55,000 to 80,000 distinct CDR3 sequences, with 4% to 6% observed a single time. Broader study findings: The level of TCR clonal expansion was highest in patients with HTLV-1-associated myelopathy and lowest in multiple sclerosis, where it fell below the level seen in healthy controls.

The CDR3 loop spans 16 amino acids. V trimming: 5 bases; J trimming: 4 bases; junction bases outside the gene matches: 10. Per the germline V gene, CDR1 is MDHEN and CDR2 is SYDVKM. This clonotype was seen repeatedly, ten times or more. The antigen is undetermined. Preparation of the unsorted libraries drew on 2 million PBMCs stored at -80 C. This sequence joins TRBV28 and TRBJ2-4; 8 nucleotides align to TRBD2. The sequence came from a woman between 50 and 59 years old with multiple sclerosis. Sequencing was done on a sample of PBMCs. The CDR3 region is CASSLTSGAPKNIQYF. The CDR3 region has the DNA TGTGCCAGCAGTCTTACTAGCGGAGCACCAAAAAACATTCAGTACTTC.